This T cell receptor beta chain was captured in a study of human T cells and chemical hapten exposure. Time point of the sample: patch test 2, 6 weeks after DPC sensitization. Noted treatment: therapeutic diphenylcyclopropenone sensitization with weekly scalp DPC. Non-pregnant alopecia patients aged 18 to 70, suitable for DPC therapy. RNA extraction used unfractionated whole blood as the source of total RNA. TCRdb reprocessed the RACE reads with MiXCR, giving one entry per CDR3 protein. Among under 450,000 distinct CDR3 sequences listed, about 6% were seen once. Worth noting for this clonotype: Its antigen is unidentified.

Study-level findings and limits: Positively correlated with patch test score were the counts of PT1 expanded TCRs.

The trim removed 0 bases at V and 5 bases at J, leaving 9 bases unmatched. The germline V gene has CDR1 MNHEY and CDR2 SVGAGI. This CDR3 has 18 amino acids. The chain is built from TRBV6-5 and TRBJ2-1; 11 bases agree with TRBD2. The sequenced sample was whole blood, obtained in connection with sensitization to the hapten diphenylcyclopropenone (DPC). The receptor was isolated from a woman under 30 with alopecia areata. Some clones in this sample may be carry-over from other donors' samples. The CDR3 here is CASSYSGDDSGGDNEQFF. The CDR3, as DNA: TGTGCCAGCAGTTACTCCGGAGATGATAGCGGGGGGGACAATGAGCAGTTCTTC.